The clone carrying this T cell receptor beta chain was counted ten times or more. The time point here: after trial treatment. Sample treatment: LDRT plus nivolumab, ipilimumab, low-dose cyclophosphamide and aspirin (RACIN trial). These data belong to a study of low-dose radiotherapy and immunotherapy resistance in tumors. This CDR3 comprises 15 residues. Germline V gene sequence: CDR1 SEHNR, CDR2 FQNEAQ (reference sequence). V gave up 9 bases and J gave up 2 bases; unmatched junction bases: 11. Alpha and beta chains were covered, as first-strand cDNA relied on TRAV- and TRBV-specific primers. TCRs underwent 20 PCR cycles of amplification with a constant-region primer and V-primer adapter. TCRdb re-analysed the reads in MiXCR, keeping a single row per CDR3 protein. Of tens of thousands of distinct CDR3 sequences in the sample, under 25% were seen once.

The chain combines TRBV7-9 with TRBJ2-3; TRBD2 matches 7 bases. The source material was PBMCs, sampled after low-dose radiotherapy plus immunotherapy. The sequence derives from a female donor with ovarian cancer. CDR3 bases: TGTGCCAGTACCCTCAGCGGGGCTGACACAGATACGCAGTATTTT. This translates into CASTLSGADTDTQYF. Complete variable domain (other parts from reference TRBV7-9 and TRBJ2-3): DTGVSQNPRHKITKRGQNVTFRCDPISEHNRLYWYRQTLGQGPEFLTYFQNEAQLEKSRLLSDRFSAERPKGSFSTLEIQRTEQGDSAMYLCASTLSGADTDTQYFGPGTRLTVL.